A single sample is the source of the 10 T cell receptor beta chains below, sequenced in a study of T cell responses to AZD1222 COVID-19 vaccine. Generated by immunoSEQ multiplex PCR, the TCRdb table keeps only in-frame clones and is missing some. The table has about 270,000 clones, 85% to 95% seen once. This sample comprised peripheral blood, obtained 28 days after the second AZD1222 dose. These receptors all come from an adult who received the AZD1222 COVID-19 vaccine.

The DNA of the CDR3 is TGTGCCAGCAGCGCTCAGGGGTACACTGAAGCTTTCTTT. Its protein is CASSAQGYTEAFF. This chain uses TRBV7-2 with TRBJ1-1; D possibly corresponds to TRBD1 (6 bases). The germline V and J ends were trimmed by 5 bases and 3 bases, with 10 bases remaining between them. Germline lookup yields CDR1 SGHTA and CDR2 FQGNSA. This CDR3 has 13 residues.

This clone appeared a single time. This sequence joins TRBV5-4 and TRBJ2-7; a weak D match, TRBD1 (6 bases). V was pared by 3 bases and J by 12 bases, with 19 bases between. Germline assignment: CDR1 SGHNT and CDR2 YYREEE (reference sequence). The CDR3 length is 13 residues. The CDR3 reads CASSSDTWTARYF. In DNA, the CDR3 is TGTGCCAGCAGCTCCGATACCTGGACAGCCCGGTACTTC.

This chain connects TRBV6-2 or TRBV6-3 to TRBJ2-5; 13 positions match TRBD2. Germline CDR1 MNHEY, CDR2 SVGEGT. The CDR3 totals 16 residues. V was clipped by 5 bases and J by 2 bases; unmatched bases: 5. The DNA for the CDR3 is TGTGCCAGCAGTAACGGACTAGCGGGAGTTCAAGAGACCCAGTACTTC. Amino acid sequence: CASSNGLAGVQETQYF.

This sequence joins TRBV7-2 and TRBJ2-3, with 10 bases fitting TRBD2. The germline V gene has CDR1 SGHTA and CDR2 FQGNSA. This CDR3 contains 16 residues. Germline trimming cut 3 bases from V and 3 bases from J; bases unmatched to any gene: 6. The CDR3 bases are TGTGCCAGCAGCTTGATGTCACTAGCGGGAACAGATACGCAGTATTTT. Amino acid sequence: CASSLMSLAGTDTQYF.

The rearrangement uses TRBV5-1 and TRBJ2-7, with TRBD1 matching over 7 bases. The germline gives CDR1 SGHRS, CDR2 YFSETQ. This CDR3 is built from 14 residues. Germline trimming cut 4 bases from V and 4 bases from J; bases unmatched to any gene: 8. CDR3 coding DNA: TGCGCCAGCAGCCCTCCGGGACAGTCTTACGAGCAGTACTTC. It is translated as CASSPPGQSYEQYF.

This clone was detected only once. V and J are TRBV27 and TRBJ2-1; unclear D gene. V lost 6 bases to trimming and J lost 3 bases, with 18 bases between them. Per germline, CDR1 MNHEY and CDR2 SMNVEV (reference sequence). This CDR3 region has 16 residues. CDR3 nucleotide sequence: TGTGCCAGCAGACCCCAGTCGAGGTCCCTCTACAATGAGCAGTTCTTC. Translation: CASRPQSRSLYNEQFF.

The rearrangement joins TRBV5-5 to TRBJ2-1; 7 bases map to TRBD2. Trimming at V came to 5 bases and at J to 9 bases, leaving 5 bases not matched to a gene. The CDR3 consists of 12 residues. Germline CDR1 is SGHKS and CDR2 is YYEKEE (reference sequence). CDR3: CASRTPGGEQFF. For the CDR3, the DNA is TGTGCCAGCAGAACCCCGGGGGGTGAGCAGTTCTTC.

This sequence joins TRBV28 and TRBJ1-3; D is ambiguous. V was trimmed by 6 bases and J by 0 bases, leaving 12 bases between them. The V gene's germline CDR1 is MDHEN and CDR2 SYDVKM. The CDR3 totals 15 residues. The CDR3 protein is CASSPSLHSGNTIYF. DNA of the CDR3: TGTGCCAGCAGCCCAAGTCTCCACTCTGGAAACACCATATATTTT. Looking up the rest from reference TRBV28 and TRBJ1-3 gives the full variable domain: DVKVTQSSRYLVKRTGEKVFLECVQDMDHENMFWYRQDPGLGLRLIYFSYDVKMKEKGDIPEGYSVSREKKERFSLILESASTNQTSMYLCASSPSLHSGNTIYFGEGSWLTVV.

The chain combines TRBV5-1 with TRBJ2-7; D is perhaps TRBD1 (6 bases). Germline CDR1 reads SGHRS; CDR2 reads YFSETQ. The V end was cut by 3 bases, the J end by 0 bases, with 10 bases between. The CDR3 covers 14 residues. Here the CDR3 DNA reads TGCGCCAGCAGCTGGACAGTCTACTCCTACGAGCAGTACTTC. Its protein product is CASSWTVYSYEQYF.

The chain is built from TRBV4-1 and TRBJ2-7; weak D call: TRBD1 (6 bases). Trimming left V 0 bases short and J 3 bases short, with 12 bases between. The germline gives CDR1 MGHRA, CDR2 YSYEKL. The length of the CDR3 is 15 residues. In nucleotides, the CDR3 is TGCGCCAGCAGCCAAGATGACAGGAAAGGCTACGAGCAGTACTTC. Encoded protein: CASSQDDRKGYEQYF.